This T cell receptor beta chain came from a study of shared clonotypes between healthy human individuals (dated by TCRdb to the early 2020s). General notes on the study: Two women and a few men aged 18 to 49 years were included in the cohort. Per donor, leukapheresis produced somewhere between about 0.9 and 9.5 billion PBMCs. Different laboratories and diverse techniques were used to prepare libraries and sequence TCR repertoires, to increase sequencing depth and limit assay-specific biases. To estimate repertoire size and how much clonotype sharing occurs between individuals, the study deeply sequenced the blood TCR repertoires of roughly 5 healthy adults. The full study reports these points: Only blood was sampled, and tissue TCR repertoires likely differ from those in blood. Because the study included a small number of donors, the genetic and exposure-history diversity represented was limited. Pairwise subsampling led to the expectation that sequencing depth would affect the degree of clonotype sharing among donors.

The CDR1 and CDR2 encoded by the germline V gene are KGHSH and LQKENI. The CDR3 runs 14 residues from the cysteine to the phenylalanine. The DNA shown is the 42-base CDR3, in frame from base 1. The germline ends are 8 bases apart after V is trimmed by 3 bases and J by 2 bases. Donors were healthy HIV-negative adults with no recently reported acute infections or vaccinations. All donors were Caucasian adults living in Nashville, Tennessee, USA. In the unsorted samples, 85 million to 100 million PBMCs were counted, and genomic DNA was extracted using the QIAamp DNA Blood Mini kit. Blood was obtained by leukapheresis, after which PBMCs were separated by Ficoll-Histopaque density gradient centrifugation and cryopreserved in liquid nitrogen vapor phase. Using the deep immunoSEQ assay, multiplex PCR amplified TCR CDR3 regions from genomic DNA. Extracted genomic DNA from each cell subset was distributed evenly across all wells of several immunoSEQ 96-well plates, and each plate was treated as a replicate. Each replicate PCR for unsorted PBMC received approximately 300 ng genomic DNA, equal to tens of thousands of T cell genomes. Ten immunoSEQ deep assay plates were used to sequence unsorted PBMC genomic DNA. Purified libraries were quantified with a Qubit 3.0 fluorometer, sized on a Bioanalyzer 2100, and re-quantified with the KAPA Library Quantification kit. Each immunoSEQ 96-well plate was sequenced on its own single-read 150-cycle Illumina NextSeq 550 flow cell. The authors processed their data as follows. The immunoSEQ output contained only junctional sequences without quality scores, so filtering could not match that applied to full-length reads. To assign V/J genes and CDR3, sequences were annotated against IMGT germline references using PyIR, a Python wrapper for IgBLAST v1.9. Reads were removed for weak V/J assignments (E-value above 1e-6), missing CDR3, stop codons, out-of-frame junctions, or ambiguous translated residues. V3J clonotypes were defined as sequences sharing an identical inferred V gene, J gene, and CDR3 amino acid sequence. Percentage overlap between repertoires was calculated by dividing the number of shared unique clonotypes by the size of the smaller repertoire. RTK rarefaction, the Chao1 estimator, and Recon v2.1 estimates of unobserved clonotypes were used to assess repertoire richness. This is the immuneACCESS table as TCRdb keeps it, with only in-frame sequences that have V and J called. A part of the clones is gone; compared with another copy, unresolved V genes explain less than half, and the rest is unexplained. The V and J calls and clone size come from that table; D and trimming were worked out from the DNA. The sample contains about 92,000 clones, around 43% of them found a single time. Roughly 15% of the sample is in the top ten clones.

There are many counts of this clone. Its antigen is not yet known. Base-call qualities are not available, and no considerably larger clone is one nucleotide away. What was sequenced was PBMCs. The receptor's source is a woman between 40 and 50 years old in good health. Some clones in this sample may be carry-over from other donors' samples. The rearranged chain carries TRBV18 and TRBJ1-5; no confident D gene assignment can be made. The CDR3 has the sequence CASSPDGGNQPQHF. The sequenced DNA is TGTGCCAGCTCACCCGATGGGGGCAATCAGCCCCAGCATTTT. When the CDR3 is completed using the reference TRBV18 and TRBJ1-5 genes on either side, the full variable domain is NAGVMQNPRHLVRRRGQEARLRCSPMKGHSHVYWYRQLPEEGLKFMVYLQKENIIDESGMPKERFSAEFPKEGPSILRIQQVVRGDSAAYFCASSPDGGNQPQHFGDGTRLSIL.